The rows below give T cell receptor beta chains drawn from one sample of a study of T cell repertoires in cytomegalovirus infection. These TCRs' antigens remain unknown. TCRdb re-called the reads through MiXCR, storing one row per CDR3 protein. This table has around 710,000 distinct CDR3 sequences, 25% to 30% appearing once. Sequencing was performed on cultured CD8+ T cells from PBMCs, taken from culture after CMV antigen stimulation. All receptors come from a human donor in good health (CMV status not recorded). Some clones in this sample may be carry-over from other donors' samples. Both conserved end residues are part of each CDR3. The order of the fields is clone size, CDR3 length, J gene, D gene, V gene, CDR3 DNA, CDR3 protein. A D gene is named only where the DNA matches it firmly. Size values are once, few and many counts, or a class for expanded clones, and some rows have none.

- | 10 | TRBJ2-7 | - | TRBV29-1 | TGCAGCGTTGTATCGGGCGAGCAGTACTTC | CSVVSGEQYF
few | 11 | TRBJ2-3 | - | TRBV24-1 | TGTGCGGGTCAGGGAGGAGATACGCAGTATTTT | CAGQGGDTQYF
- | 18 | TRBJ2-2 | TRBD1 | TRBV4-1 | TGCGCCAGCAGCCAACCACAGGGGGCTCAATGGGACACCGGGGAGCTGTTTTTT | CASSQPQGAQWDTGELFF
few | 13 | TRBJ1-2 | - | TRBV2 | TGTGCCAGCAGTGAAGAGCCAAACTATGGCTACACCTTC | CASSEEPNYGYTF
- | 13 | TRBJ1-2 | - | TRBV27 | TGTGCCAGCAGTTTGACTCTGAATGCTGGCTACACCTTC | CASSLTLNAGYTF
few | 12 | TRBJ2-4 | - | TRBV7-6 | TGTGCCAGCAGCTACGGACAAGGCATTCAGTACTTC | CASSYGQGIQYF
- | 16 | TRBJ1-2 | TRBD1 | TRBV2 | TGTGCCAGCAGTGAAACCGGGACAGGGAGAAAGAGTGGCTACACCTTC | CASSETGTGRKSGYTF
- | 16 | TRBJ2-1 | TRBD2 | TRBV6-2/TRBV6-3 | TGTGCCAGCAGTTACCTCCCGGAACTAGCGGGGGATGAGCAGTTCTTC | CASSYLPELAGDEQFF
- | 13 | TRBJ1-1 | TRBD1 | TRBV2 | TGTGCCAGCAGAGCCGGGACAGGATTAGAAGCTTTCTTT | CASRAGTGLEAFF
few | 15 | TRBJ2-3 | TRBD2 | TRBV20-1 | TGCAGTGCGAGTCAGGGCTTCGGGAGGGCAGATACGCAGTATTTT | CSASQGFGRADTQYF
- | 13 | TRBJ1-5 | - | TRBV27 | TGTGCCAGCAAGAAGGGACTCAATCAGCCCCAGCATTTT | CASKKGLNQPQHF
- | 15 | TRBJ1-6 | - | TRBV6-6 | TGTGCCAGCAGCCGGACAGCCGCCGATAATTCACCCCTCCACTTT | CASSRTAADNSPLHF
- | 16 | TRBJ2-2 | - | TRBV4-1 | TGCGCCAGCAGGTGGGAGCTTTTAACGGGAGCCGGGGAGCTGTTTTTT | CASRWELLTGAGELFF
few | 13 | TRBJ1-1 | - | TRBV12-3/TRBV12-4 | TGTGCCAGCAGTTTAGCAGGGGAGACTGAAGCTTTCTTT | CASSLAGETEAFF
few | 16 | TRBJ2-5 | TRBD1 | TRBV7-8 | TGTGCCAGCAGCTTAGAAAACGACAGGGGGCGGGAGACCCAGTACTTC | CASSLENDRGRETQYF
- | 15 | TRBJ1-6 | - | TRBV6-5 | TGTGCCAGCAGTTACTCATCGGGGCAGGCATTGGCCCTCCACTTT | CASSYSSGQALALHF
few | 13 | TRBJ1-1 | - | TRBV6-1 | TGTGCCAGCAGTGTAAGGGGGGACGCTGAAGCTTTCTTT | CASSVRGDAEAFF
once | 17 | TRBJ2-3 | - | TRBV12-3/TRBV12-4 | TGTGCCAGCAGTTTATGGGGACTGTTCACTAGCACAGATACGCAGTATTTT | CASSLWGLFTSTDTQYF
- | 13 | TRBJ2-7 | - | TRBV6-1 | TGTGCCATCTCCGACAGGATCAACTACGAGCAGTACTTC | CAISDRINYEQYF
- | 12 | TRBJ1-2 | TRBD1 | TRBV29-1 | TGCAGCGTCCCCGGGACAGGCCCCGGCTACACCTTC | CSVPGTGPGYTF
few | 14 | TRBJ1-1 | - | TRBV5-6 | TGTGCCAGCAGCCACCGTGGGGCGGCCACTGAAGCTTTCTTT | CASSHRGAATEAFF
few | 16 | TRBJ2-1 | TRBD1 | TRBV11-2 | TGTGCCAGCAGCCTCCCGGGACAGGGCTTTTACAATGAGCAGTTCTTC | CASSLPGQGFYNEQFF
- | 16 | TRBJ2-3 | - | TRBV5-5 | TGTGCCAGCAGCTTGAGGACAGATTCATTTACAGATACGCAGTATTTT | CASSLRTDSFTDTQYF
few | 15 | TRBJ1-1 | TRBD1 | TRBV5-4 | TGTGCCAGCAGCTCTGGGACAGGGGGCCTAACTGAAGCTTTCTTT | CASSSGTGGLTEAFF
- | 16 | TRBJ2-1 | TRBD1 | TRBV27 | TGTGCCAGCAGTTCCCCCAGGGGGCGATTGTTTAATGAGCAGTTCTTC | CASSSPRGRLFNEQFF
- | 13 | TRBJ1-2 | - | TRBV19 | TGTGCCAGTATGGAGGCAGACATCTATGGCTACACCTTC | CASMEADIYGYTF
few | 18 | TRBJ2-6 | TRBD1 | TRBV27 | TGTGCCAGCAGTTCCCTTCGGGACAGGGCTTATGGGGCCAACGTCCTGACTTTC | CASSSLRDRAYGANVLTF
few | 15 | TRBJ1-2 | - | TRBV4-1 | TGCGCCAGCAGCCAAGAAGAGAAGGTTAACTATGGCTACACCTTC | CASSQEEKVNYGYTF
many | 15 | TRBJ1-5 | - | TRBV12-3/TRBV12-4 | TGTGCCAGCGAGGGAGGGGCGGATAGCAATCAGCCCCAGCATTTT | CASEGGADSNQPQHF
- | 14 | TRBJ2-3 | TRBD1 | TRBV5-6 | TGTGCCAGCCGGGACAGGGCTGGCACAGATACGCAGTATTTT | CASRDRAGTDTQYF
- | 19 | TRBJ2-1 | - | TRBV7-9 | TGTGCCAGCAGCTTAGCCGAGACTTCTAGCCCCAACTTGGACAATGAGCAGTTCTTC | CASSLAETSSPNLDNEQFF
- | 18 | TRBJ2-1 | - | TRBV19 | TGTGCCAGTAGTAATCCCCCAGGGATGCTGAGCTCCTACAATGAGCAGTTCTTC | CASSNPPGMLSSYNEQFF
few | 18 | TRBJ2-3 | TRBD2 | TRBV12-3/TRBV12-4 | TGTGCCAGCAGTCGGACTAGCGGGGGCCCCACTTCCACAGATACGCAGTATTTT | CASSRTSGGPTSTDTQYF
- | 14 | TRBJ1-5 | - | TRBV28 | TGTGCCAGCAGTTTACCCCCAGGTCACCAGCCCCAGCATTTT | CASSLPPGHQPQHF
few | 16 | TRBJ1-2 | - | TRBV6-1 | TGTGCCAGCAGTCTCCTGGACAGCAACTCTAACTATGGCTACACCTTC | CASSLLDSNSNYGYTF
few | 16 | TRBJ1-1 | - | TRBV6-2/TRBV6-3 | TGTGCCAGCAGTTACAGGTTCGGGGCGAAGAACACTGAAGCTTTCTTT | CASSYRFGAKNTEAFF
many | 13 | TRBJ1-1 | - | TRBV11-3 | TGTGCCAGCAGCTCAAGCTTCGGCACTGAAGCTTTCTTT | CASSSSFGTEAFF
once | 15 | TRBJ2-1 | - | TRBV7-9 | TGTGCCAGCAGCGCAGGACGGATGTCCTACAATGAGCAGTTCTTC | CASSAGRMSYNEQFF
- | 19 | TRBJ2-2 | TRBD1 | TRBV27 | TGTGCCAGCCATACGGGACAGGGGCGGGACGCCGCGAACACCGGGGAGCTGTTTTTT | CASHTGQGRDAANTGELFF
- | 16 | TRBJ2-2 | - | TRBV7-9 | TGTGCCAGCAGCCCAACAGGGGGGGTCAACACCGGGGAGCTGTTTTTT | CASSPTGGVNTGELFF
- | 15 | TRBJ2-1 | TRBD2 | TRBV7-3 | TGTGCCAGCAGCGACGTAGCGGGGCGCTACAATGAGCAGTTCTTC | CASSDVAGRYNEQFF
few | 14 | TRBJ2-7 | - | TRBV20-1 | TGCAGTGTAATAGGGGGGTACTCCTCGGACGAGCAGTACTTC | CSVIGGYSSDEQYF
- | 16 | TRBJ1-5 | TRBD1 | TRBV6-2/TRBV6-3 | TGTGCCAGCAGTTACGGGTGGGGCGGACAGGTAGAGCCCCAGCATTTT | CASSYGWGGQVEPQHF
- | 13 | TRBJ2-1 | - | TRBV6-6 | TGTGCCAGCAGTTACTCTGGAGGGCCTGAGCAGTTCTTC | CASSYSGGPEQFF
many | 14 | TRBJ2-5 | TRBD2 | TRBV7-9 | TGTGCCAGCAGCTTAGATGGCGGGGGTGAGACCCAGTACTTC | CASSLDGGGETQYF
- | 18 | TRBJ1-6 | - | TRBV28 | TGTGCCAGCAGTTCAATATGGGGTTCGGATGACAGATGGTCACCCCTCCACTTT | CASSSIWGSDDRWSPLHF
many | 11 | TRBJ1-2 | - | TRBV11-2 | TGTGCCAGCAGGACCGATAATGGCTACACCTTC | CASRTDNGYTF
few | 15 | TRBJ1-2 | TRBD1 | TRBV7-9 | TGTGCCAGCAGCTTCAGGACAGGGGGACTTTATGGCTACACCTTC | CASSFRTGGLYGYTF
- | 12 | TRBJ2-7 | - | TRBV13 | TGTGCCAGCAGCCAAGGTGGAGTCGAGCAGTACTTC | CASSQGGVEQYF
few | 14 | TRBJ1-1 | - | TRBV12-3/TRBV12-4 | TGTGCCAGCTCAGAGGTCCTAACCGGGGCAGAAGCTTTCTTT | CASSEVLTGAEAFF
- | 14 | TRBJ2-1 | TRBD1 | TRBV7-9 | TGTGCCAGCAGCTCCCCGGGACAGGGGCCGCCGGGAGACTTC | CASSSPGQGPPGDF
few | 17 | TRBJ2-2 | - | TRBV7-9 | TGTGCCAGCAGCTTAGGAACCCCACAGTCGAACACCGGGGAGCTGTTTTTT | CASSLGTPQSNTGELFF
few | 15 | TRBJ1-2 | - | TRBV5-5 | TGTGCCAGCAGCTTCTGGCAGGGCTCTAACTATGGCTACACCTTC | CASSFWQGSNYGYTF
few | 14 | TRBJ2-1 | TRBD1 | TRBV10-3 | TGTGCCGTTGGGACAGGGGCGGTATACAATGAGCAGTTCTTC | CAVGTGAVYNEQFF
- | 16 | TRBJ2-3 | - | TRBV12-3/TRBV12-4 | TGTGCCAGCAGTTCCGGACAGCCAACTAGCACAGATACGCAGTATTTT | CASSSGQPTSTDTQYF
many | 15 | TRBJ1-1 | TRBD1 | TRBV7-8 | TGTGCCAGCAACCATTGGGACAGCCAGAACACTGAAGCTTTCTTT | CASNHWDSQNTEAFF
many | 12 | TRBJ1-1 | - | TRBV29-1 | TGCAGCGTTGCCCCCCCGAACACTGAAGCTTTCTTT | CSVAPPNTEAFF
- | 14 | TRBJ2-5 | - | TRBV5-1 | TGCGCCAGCAGCTCGACACCAGACCAAGAGACCCAGTACTTC | CASSSTPDQETQYF
few | 15 | TRBJ1-1 | TRBD1 | TRBV5-1 | TGCGCCAGCAGCTTGGTCCGGTCGGGACAGACTGAAGCTTTCTTT | CASSLVRSGQTEAFF
- | 16 | TRBJ1-2 | - | TRBV5-4 | TGTGCCAGCAGCTTACCCTCGGCAGGCCGCATCTATGGCTACACCTTC | CASSLPSAGRIYGYTF